These 5 T cell receptor beta chains share one sample of origin, sequenced in a study of cytomegalovirus exposure and HLA in healthy donors. The PCR used 60 Vbeta and 13 Jbeta primers. TCRdb's copy holds only in-frame clones and misses some; the assay was immunoSEQ multiplex PCR. The sample has over 150,000 clones, around four fifths seen once; the top ten hold roughly an eighth. The specimen was PBMCs. Receptors were obtained from a woman aged 50 to 60 in good health and CMV-seropositive.

This chain uses TRBV18 with TRBJ1-3, with a possible D match to TRBD1 (6 bases). The CDR3 contains 13 residues. The germline CDR1 and CDR2 sequences are KGHSH and LQKENI. Trimming left V 6 bases short and J 5 bases short, with 11 bases between. CDR3 DNA: TGTGCCAGCTCCCGGACAGAGCGAAACACCATATATTTT. Protein sequence: CASSRTERNTIYF.

Regarding this clone: Germline and junction disagree at one end, which may indicate a read error. V usage is TRBV5-6 and J usage is TRBJ1-5; no clear D. The germline V gene has CDR1 SGHDT and CDR2 YYEEEE. The CDR3 runs 15 residues. In DNA, the CDR3 is TGTGCCAGCAGCTTGGGGCAGACTAGCGATCAGCCCCAGCATTTT. Protein sequence: CASSLGQTSDQPQHF.

This clone was counted only a few times. The chain links TRBV7-8 to TRBJ1-4; the match to TRBD1 covers 8 bases. This CDR3 spans 14 amino acids. The germline V gene has CDR1 SGHVS and CDR2 FQNEAQ. J gave up 8 bases and V 2 bases, and 4 bases lay outside the gene matches. DNA for the CDR3: TGTGCCAGCAGCTTACAGGGGGCTGGGGAAAAACTGTTTTTT. This codes for CASSLQGAGEKLFF.

The genes are TRBV6-5 and TRBJ1-1; 7 bases map to TRBD1. V lost 7 bases to trimming and J lost 3 bases; unmatched junction nucleotides: 5. The CDR3 is made up of 13 amino acids. The germline gives CDR1 MNHEY, CDR2 SVGAGI. CDR3 amino acids: CASMRTGDTEAFF. The CDR3 DNA reads as TGTGCCAGCATGCGAACAGGGGACACTGAAGCTTTCTTT.

This chain connects TRBV7-9 to TRBJ2-1; D may be TRBD1 (5 bases). The V gene's germline CDR1 is SEHNR and CDR2 FQNEAQ (reference sequence). Trimming took off 5 bases at V and 8 bases at J, with 16 bases between the two ends. This CDR3 region has 14 residues. The CDR3: CASSPGADRDEQFF. The DNA of the CDR3 is TGTGCCAGCAGCCCTGGGGCAGACCGGGATGAGCAGTTCTTC.